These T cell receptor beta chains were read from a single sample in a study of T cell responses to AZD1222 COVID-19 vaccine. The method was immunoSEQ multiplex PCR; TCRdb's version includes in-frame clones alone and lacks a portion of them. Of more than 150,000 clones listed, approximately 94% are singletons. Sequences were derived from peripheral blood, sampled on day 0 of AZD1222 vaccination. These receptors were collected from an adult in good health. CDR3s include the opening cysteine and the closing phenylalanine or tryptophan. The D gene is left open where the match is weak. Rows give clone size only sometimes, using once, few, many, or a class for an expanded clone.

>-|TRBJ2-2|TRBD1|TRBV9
TGTGCCAGCAGCGTAGCCGGGACAGGTAACACCGGGGAGCTGTTTTTT
CASSVAGTGNTGELFF
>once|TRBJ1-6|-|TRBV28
TGTGCCAGTTTTGGGGCCTATTATAATTCACCCCTCCACTTT
CASFGAYYNSPLHF
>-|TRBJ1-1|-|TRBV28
TGTGCCAGCAGTCCGAGCCATCAGGGAATGAACACTGAAGCTTTCTTT
CASSPSHQGMNTEAFF
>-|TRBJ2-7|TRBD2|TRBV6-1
TGTGCCAGCAGTGAATCGGGCGGGAGTCTATACGAGCAGTACTTC
CASSESGGSLYEQYF
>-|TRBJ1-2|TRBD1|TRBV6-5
TGTGCCAGCAGACCCCCCTCCGGACAGGCCCGAGGCTACACCTTC
CASRPPSGQARGYTF
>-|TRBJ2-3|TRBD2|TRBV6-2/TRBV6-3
TGTGCCAGCAGTTCGCCGGGACTAGCGGGAGGGCGCACAGATACGCAGTATTTT
CASSSPGLAGGRTDTQYF
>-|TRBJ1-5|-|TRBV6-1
TGTGCCAGCAGTGAAAGGGCGGACAGTTTGGGCAATCAGCCCCAGCATTTT
CASSERADSLGNQPQHF
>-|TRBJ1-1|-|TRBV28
TGTGCCAGCAATGCACTGGCCGGGACATGGACTGAAGCTTTCTTT
CASNALAGTWTEAFF
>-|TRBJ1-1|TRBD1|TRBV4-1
TGCGCCAGCAGCCAAGTCCAGCCAGGGGGGAAAGGTGAAGCTTTCTTT
CASSQVQPGGKGEAFF
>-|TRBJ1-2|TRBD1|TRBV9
TGTGCCAGCAGCGTAGGTCGGGAGGGGGCATCCTATGGCTACACCTTC
CASSVGREGASYGYTF
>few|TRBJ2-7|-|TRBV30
TGTGCCTGGAGTGTTTCCGTAGAGCAGTACTTC
CAWSVSVEQYF
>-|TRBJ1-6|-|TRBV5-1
TGCGCCAGCAGCTTCTTACCGGATGATAATTCACCCCTCCACTTT
CASSFLPDDNSPLHF
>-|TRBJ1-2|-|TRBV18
TGTGCCAGCTCCCAAGGACAGAGGGGCTACACCTTC
CASSQGQRGYTF
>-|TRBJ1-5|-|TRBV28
TGTGCCAGCAGGCCCTGGGGGGGCGTACCTCTCAATCAGCCCCAGCATTTT
CASRPWGGVPLNQPQHF
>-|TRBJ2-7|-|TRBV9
TGTGCCAGCAGCGTCGGTGGGAGTAGCTCCTACGAGCAGTACTTC
CASSVGGSSSYEQYF
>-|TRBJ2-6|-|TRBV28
TGTGCCAGCAGTTTTTCTGGGGCCAACGTCCTGACTTTC
CASSFSGANVLTF
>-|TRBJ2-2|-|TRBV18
TGTGCCAGCTCACCCTACAAAGGGGAGCTGTTTTTT
CASSPYKGELFF
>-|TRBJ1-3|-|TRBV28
TGTGCCAGCAGCTTCCCCAGGGGATCTGGAAACACCATATATTTT
CASSFPRGSGNTIYF
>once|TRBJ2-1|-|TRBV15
TGTGCCACCCAGGGCGGAAACAGGGCGCAGTTCTTC
CATQGGNRAQFF
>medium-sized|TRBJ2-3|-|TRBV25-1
TGTGCCAGCAGTCTCGGGGACAACACAGATACGCAGTATTTT
CASSLGDNTDTQYF
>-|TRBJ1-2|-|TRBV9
TGTGCCAGCAGCTATAACCATGGGTTCCAGAATGGCTACACCTTC
CASSYNHGFQNGYTF
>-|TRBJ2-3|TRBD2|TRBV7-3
TGTGCCAGCAGCCCGGTAGCGGGAGTGGTAGATACGCAGTATTTT
CASSPVAGVVDTQYF
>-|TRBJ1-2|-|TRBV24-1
TGTGCCACCAGTGATGCGGATCCTAACTATGGCTACACCTTC
CATSDADPNYGYTF
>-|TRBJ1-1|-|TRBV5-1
TGCGCCAGCAGCTTGTCGGCCAGCCAGGGGAACACTGAAGCTTTCTTT
CASSLSASQGNTEAFF
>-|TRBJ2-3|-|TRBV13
TGTGCCAGCAGCCCGACCTGGGGGGATACGCAGTATTTT
CASSPTWGDTQYF
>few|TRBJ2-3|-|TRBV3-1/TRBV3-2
TGTGCCAGCAGCCAAGACCGGGGGACCCGGGAAATCACAGATACGCAGTATTTT
CASSQDRGTREITDTQYF
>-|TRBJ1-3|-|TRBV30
TGTGCCTGGAGCGGGGGGCCTACGAACACCATATATTTT
CAWSGGPTNTIYF
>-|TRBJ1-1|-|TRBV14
TGTGCCAGCAGCGTCGAGACACGGACTGAAGCTTTCTTT
CASSVETRTEAFF
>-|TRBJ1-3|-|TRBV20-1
TGCAGTGCACCGAGGGGAAACACCATATATTTT
CSAPRGNTIYF
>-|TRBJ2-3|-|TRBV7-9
TGTGCCAGCGGCCTCTCCGGGACCCCCACAGATACGCAGTATTTT
CASGLSGTPTDTQYF
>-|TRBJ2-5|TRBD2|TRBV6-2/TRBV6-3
TGTGCCAGCAGTTACTCCCTAGCGGGGGAGACCCAGTACTTC
CASSYSLAGETQYF
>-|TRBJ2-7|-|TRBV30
TGTGCCTGGAGCGCCCAACAGAGGGGCGAGCAGTACTTC
CAWSAQQRGEQYF
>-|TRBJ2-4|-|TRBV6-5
TGTGCCAGCAGTTACGACAAGCTCAACATTCAGTACTTC
CASSYDKLNIQYF
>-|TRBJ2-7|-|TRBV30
TGTGCCTGGGGTGACTCTGGAACCTACGAGCAGTACTTC
CAWGDSGTYEQYF
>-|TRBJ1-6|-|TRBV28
TGTGCCAGCATCCCTGGGGGGGCGGAAACCCTCCACTTT
CASIPGGAETLHF
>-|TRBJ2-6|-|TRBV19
TGTGCCAGTAGTAATAAGGCCAGATCTGGGGCCAACGTCCTGACTTTC
CASSNKARSGANVLTF
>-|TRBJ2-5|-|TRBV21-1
TGTGCCAGCAGCATCAGGGGATTGGGTGAGACCCAGTACTTC
CASSIRGLGETQYF
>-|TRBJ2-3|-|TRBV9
TGTGCCAGCAGCGTAGAAGAAGGGTACACAGATACGCAGTATTTT
CASSVEEGYTDTQYF
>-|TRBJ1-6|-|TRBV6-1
TGTGCCAGCAGTGATTCAGGGACTAATTCACCCCTCCACTTT
CASSDSGTNSPLHF
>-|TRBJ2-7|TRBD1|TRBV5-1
TGCGCCAGCAGCTTGCTGAGGACAGGGGGCCACGAGCAGTACTTC
CASSLLRTGGHEQYF
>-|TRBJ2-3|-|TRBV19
TGTGCCAGTAGTATTACGAGACAGACAGATACGCAGTATTTT
CASSITRQTDTQYF